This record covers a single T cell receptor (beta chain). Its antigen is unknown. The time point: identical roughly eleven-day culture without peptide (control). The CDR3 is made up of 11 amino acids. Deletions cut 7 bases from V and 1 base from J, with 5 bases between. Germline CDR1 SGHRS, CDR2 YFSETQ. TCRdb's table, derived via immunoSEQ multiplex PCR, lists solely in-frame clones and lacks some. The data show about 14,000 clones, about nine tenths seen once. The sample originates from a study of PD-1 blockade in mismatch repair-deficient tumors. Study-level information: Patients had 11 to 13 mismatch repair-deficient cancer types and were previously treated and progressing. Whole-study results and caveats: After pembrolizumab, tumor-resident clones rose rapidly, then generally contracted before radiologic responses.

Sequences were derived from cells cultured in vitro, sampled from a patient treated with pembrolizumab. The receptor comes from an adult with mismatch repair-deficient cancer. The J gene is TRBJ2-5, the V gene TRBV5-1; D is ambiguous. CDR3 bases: TGCGCCAGCGGCCCCCAAGAGACCCAGTACTTC. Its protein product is CASGPQETQYF.